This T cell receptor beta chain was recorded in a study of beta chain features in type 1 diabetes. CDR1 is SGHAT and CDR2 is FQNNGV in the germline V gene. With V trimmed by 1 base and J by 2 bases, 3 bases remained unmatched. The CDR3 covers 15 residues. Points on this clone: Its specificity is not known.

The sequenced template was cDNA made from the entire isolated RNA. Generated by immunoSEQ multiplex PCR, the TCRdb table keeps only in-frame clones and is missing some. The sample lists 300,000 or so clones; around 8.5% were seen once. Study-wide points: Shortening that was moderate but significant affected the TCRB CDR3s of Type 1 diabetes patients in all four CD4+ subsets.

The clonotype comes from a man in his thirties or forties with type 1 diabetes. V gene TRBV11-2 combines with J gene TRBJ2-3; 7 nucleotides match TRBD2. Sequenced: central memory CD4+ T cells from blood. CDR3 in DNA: TGTGCCAGCAGCTTAGTGGGGGGGTACACAGATACGCAGTATTTT. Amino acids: CASSLVGGYTDTQYF.